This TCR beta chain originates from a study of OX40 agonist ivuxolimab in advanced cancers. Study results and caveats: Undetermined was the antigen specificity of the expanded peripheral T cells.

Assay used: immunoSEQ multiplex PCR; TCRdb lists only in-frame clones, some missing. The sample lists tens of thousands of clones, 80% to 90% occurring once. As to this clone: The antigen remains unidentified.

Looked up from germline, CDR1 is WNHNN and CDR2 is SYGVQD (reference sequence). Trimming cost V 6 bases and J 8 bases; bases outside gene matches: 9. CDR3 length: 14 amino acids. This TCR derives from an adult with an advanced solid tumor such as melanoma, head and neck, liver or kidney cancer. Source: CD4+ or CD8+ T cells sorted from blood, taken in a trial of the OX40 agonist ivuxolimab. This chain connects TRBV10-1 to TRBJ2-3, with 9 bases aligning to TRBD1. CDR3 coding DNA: TGCGCCAGCAGCCCCGGACAGGGGTCGGGTACGCAGTATTTT. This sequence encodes CASSPGQGSGTQYF.